This entry lists 13 T cell receptor beta chains sequenced from one sample in a study of cytotoxic CD8 clonotypes in ibrutinib-treated CLL. Some clones are missing from TCRdb's copy, which holds only in-frame ones; the method was immunoSEQ multiplex PCR. The sample includes 330,000 or so clones, 67% of them seen just once. Material: PBMCs, obtained after 36 months of ibrutinib treatment. All receptors derive from a human donor with chronic lymphocytic leukemia.

This chain uses TRBV18 with TRBJ2-5; 9 bases map to TRBD1. The CDR3 runs to 15 residues. Germline loops: CDR1 KGHSH, CDR2 LQKENI. J gave up 6 bases and V 3 bases, and 8 bases lay outside the gene matches. The CDR3 DNA reads as TGTGCCAGCTCACCGACTCCGGGACAGGGAAAGACCCAGTACTTC. Translation gives CASSPTPGQGKTQYF.

The genes are TRBV5-3 and TRBJ1-1; TRBD1 aligns across 7 bases. TRBV5-3 is identified as an open reading frame with a role that is uncertain. The CDR3 is 14 residues long. Unmatched junction bases numbered 6, after V lost 3 bases and J lost 4 bases. CDR3 in amino acids: CARSSPDRITEAFF. CDR3 in DNA: TGTGCCAGAAGCTCCCCGGACAGGATCACTGAAGCTTTCTTT.

The V and J genes are TRBV27 and TRBJ2-5; tentative D call: TRBD1 (5 bases). Trimming took off 5 bases at V and 2 bases at J, with 12 bases between the two ends. CDR3 size: 14 residues. The germline V gene has CDR1 MNHEY and CDR2 SMNVEV (reference sequence). CDR3 loop: CASSRSGQQETQYF. The CDR3 bases are TGTGCCAGCAGTCGATCCGGACAACAAGAGACCCAGTACTTC.

The rearrangement uses TRBV6-1 and TRBJ2-7; D ambiguous. This CDR3 is built from 15 residues. V lost 2 bases and J 3 bases, leaving 14 bases between the germline ends. The germline CDR1 and CDR2 sequences are MNHNS and SASEGT. CDR3 sequence (DNA): TGTGCCAGCAGTGAACTACCCGGAAGGGTCTACGAGCAGTACTTC. Protein sequence: CASSELPGRVYEQYF.

The chain carries TRBV2 and TRBJ2-7, with TRBD2 as a possible D gene (6 bases). V was trimmed by 6 bases and J by 7 bases, leaving 13 bases between them. This CDR3 is built from 12 residues. Germline-derived CDR1 and CDR2 are SNHLY and FYNNEI. In nucleotides, the CDR3 is TGTGCCAGCAGACCGACTAGGGATGAGCAGTACTTC. Amino acids: CASRPTRDEQYF.

This clone was counted only a few times. This chain uses TRBV10-3 with TRBJ2-3; D is ambiguous. CDR3 size: 13 residues. V was shortened by 6 bases and J by 6 bases, with 13 bases between the two germline ends. CDR1 and CDR2 (germline): ENHRY, SYGVKD. The CDR3 nucleotides read TGTGCCATCAGGGCTTTTGGCATGGATACGCAGTATTTT. Protein sequence: CAIRAFGMDTQYF.

J is TRBJ2-5 and V is TRBV5-6, with 7 positions matching TRBD1. The CDR3 runs 15 residues. Losses at the gene ends were 4 bases for V and 5 bases for J; bases not matched to a gene: 11. Germline CDR1 is SGHDT and CDR2 is YYEEEE. The CDR3 nucleotides read TGTGCCAGCAGCCTCGGACAGGAAAGGAGGGAGACCCAGTACTTC. This sequence encodes CASSLGQERRETQYF.

The gene calls are TRBV27 and TRBJ2-1; D may correspond to TRBD1 or TRBD2 (6 bases each). The V and J ends lost 8 bases and 8 bases respectively, with 19 bases between them. CDR3 length equals 14 residues. Germline CDR1 is MNHEY and CDR2 is SMNVEV (reference sequence). The CDR3 protein is CASGERGRIDEQFF. CDR3 coding DNA: TGTGCCAGCGGCGAGAGGGGGAGGATAGATGAGCAGTTCTTC.

This clone has only one observation. The chain employs TRBV5-1 and TRBJ2-7; D not resolved. V lost 4 bases, J lost 2 bases, and 13 bases lay in between. The germline gives CDR1 SGHRS, CDR2 YFSETQ. The CDR3 length is 14 residues. The CDR3 DNA is TGCGCCAGCAGCGCGTCTTTACCTCCCTACGAGCAGTACTTC. It translates to CASSASLPPYEQYF.

This clone was observed a handful of times. This chain uses TRBV19 with TRBJ2-2; possibly TRBD1 for D (5 bases). The CDR3 extends over 13 amino acids. V lost 7 bases to trimming and J lost 13 bases, with 19 bases between them. Germline CDR1 is LNHDA and CDR2 is SQIVND (reference sequence). The CDR3 bases are TGTGCCAGTACCCTCGTCGCAGGGCAGGGGCTGTTTTTT. Residues: CASTLVAGQGLFF.

Comment on this clone: Other DNA sequences in the same sample also yield this CDR3. The rearrangement links TRBV5-4 to TRBJ2-5; D is ambiguous. Per the germline V gene, CDR1 is SGHNT and CDR2 is YYREEE (reference sequence). V gave up 0 bases and J gave up 2 bases, with 5 bases separating them. The CDR3 runs to 13 residues. CDR3 sequence (DNA): TGTGCCAGCAGCTTGGGCCAGCAAGAGACCCAGTACTTC. Encoded protein: CASSLGQQETQYF. Supplemented by reference TRBV5-4 and TRBJ2-5, the full variable domain reads ETGVTQSPTHLIKTRGQQVTLRCSSQSGHNTVSWYQQALGQGPQFIFQYYREEENGRGNFPPRFSGLQFPNYSSELNVNALELDDSALYLCASSLGQQETQYFGPGTRLLVL.

V and J are TRBV11-2 and TRBJ2-7, with a tentative D call TRBD1 (5 bases). From germline, CDR1 is SGHAT and CDR2 FQNNGV. Trimming cost V 2 bases and J 1 base, with 18 bases left between them. The CDR3 covers 17 residues. CDR3 protein: CASSLMSQDILSYEQYF. CDR3 coding DNA: TGTGCCAGCAGCTTAATGTCCCAGGACATACTATCCTACGAGCAGTACTTC.

The chain is built from TRBV4-1 and TRBJ2-2; tentatively, D is TRBD1 or TRBD2 (5 bases each). Germline V lookup: CDR1 MGHRA, CDR2 YSYEKL. Trimming pared 1 base from V and 5 bases from J, leaving 8 bases between. CDR3 length: 14 amino acids. The chain's CDR3 is CASSQAGRTGELFF. The CDR3 nucleotides are TGCGCCAGCAGCCAAGCAGGGAGAACCGGGGAGCTGTTTTTT.